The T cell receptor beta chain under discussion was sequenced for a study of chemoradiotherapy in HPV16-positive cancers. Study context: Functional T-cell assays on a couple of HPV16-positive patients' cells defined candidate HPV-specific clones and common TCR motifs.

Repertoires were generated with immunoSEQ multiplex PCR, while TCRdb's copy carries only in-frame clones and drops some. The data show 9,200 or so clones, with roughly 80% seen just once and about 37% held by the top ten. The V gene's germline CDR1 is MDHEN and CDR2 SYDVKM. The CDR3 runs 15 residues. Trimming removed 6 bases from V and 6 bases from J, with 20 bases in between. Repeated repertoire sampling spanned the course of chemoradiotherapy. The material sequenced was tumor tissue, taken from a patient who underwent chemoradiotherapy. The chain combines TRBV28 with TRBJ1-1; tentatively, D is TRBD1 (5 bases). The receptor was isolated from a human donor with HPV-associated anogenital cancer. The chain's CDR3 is CASRGPQTPDPEAFF. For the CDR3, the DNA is TGTGCCAGCAGGGGACCCCAAACACCGGACCCTGAAGCTTTCTTT. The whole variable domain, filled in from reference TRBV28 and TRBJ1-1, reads DVKVTQSSRYLVKRTGEKVFLECVQDMDHENMFWYRQDPGLGLRLIYFSYDVKMKEKGDIPEGYSVSREKKERFSLILESASTNQTSMYLCASRGPQTPDPEAFFGQGTRLTVV.